The clone carrying this T cell receptor (beta chain) was found many times. Its antigen is unidentified. The sample originates from a study of early T cells in non-severe SARS-CoV-2 infection. Study summary: Whole-blood bulk RNA, unsorted, was sequenced, and chains were unpaired. Broader study findings: Private and CD4 specificities were missed by VDJdb matching, which favored anti-spike CD8 responses.

Attached unique molecular identifiers marked individual cDNA molecules. MiXCR, run by TCRdb on the 5' RACE reads, gives a single entry per CDR3 protein. The sample contains about 81,000 distinct CDR3 sequences, 5% to 7% of which appear only once. CDR3 length: 13 residues. Germline assignment: CDR1 MGHRA and CDR2 YSYEKL. The germline V and J ends were trimmed by 5 bases and 4 bases, with 11 bases remaining between them. This chain uses TRBV4-1 with TRBJ2-5, with D possibly matching TRBD1 (6 bases). This clonotype was sampled from an adult who was a healthcare worker with PCR-confirmed SARS-CoV-2 infection or an uninfected control (not recorded which). The sample comprised whole blood. CDR3 sequence reads: CASSWGHGETQYF. CDR3 coding DNA: TGCGCCAGCAGCTGGGGACACGGAGAGACCCAGTACTTC.